Sequencing of this T cell receptor beta chain was carried out in a study of blood T cell repertoires in COVID-19. V shed 5 bases and J shed 4 bases, with 17 bases lying between them. The CDR3 runs to 16 residues. Germline V gives CDR1 SGHVS, CDR2 FNYEAQ. Measured with immunoSEQ multiplex PCR; TCRdb has only the in-frame clones, and not every one. The sample contains about 250,000 clones, just under 90% of which appear only once. V gene TRBV7-6 combines with J gene TRBJ2-2, with TRBD2 as a possible D gene (7 bases). The sequence was collected from a woman aged 25-40 years with acute COVID-19. The sample was PBMCs or T cells enriched from blood (not recorded which). CDR3 amino acids: CASSREGGPGTGELFF. CDR3 nucleotide sequence: TGTGCCAGCAGCAGAGAGGGGGGGCCGGGCACCGGGGAGCTGTTTTTT.